These T cell receptor beta chains were read from a single sample in a study of blood T cell repertoires in COVID-19. The assay was immunoSEQ multiplex PCR, and TCRdb's table has in-frame clones only and misses some. The sample comprises roughly 250,000 clones, roughly three quarters of which are singletons, and about 4% rests with the top ten. The sample taken for sequencing was peripheral blood. Receptor source: a woman in her thirties or forties with active or convalescent COVID-19. CDR3s include the opening cysteine and the closing phenylalanine or tryptophan.

V gene	J gene	CDR3 protein
TRBV3-1/TRBV3-2	TRBJ2-6	CASRELSGANVLTF
TRBV5-4	TRBJ2-2	CASSLGTSRTGELFF
TRBV5-1	TRBJ2-5	CASNFAGGPQETQYF
TRBV2	TRBJ1-1	CADLFGQNTEAFF
TRBV30	TRBJ1-2	CAWSPRGSGYGYTF
TRBV5-4	TRBJ1-2	CASSRQGTDYGYTF
TRBV4-1	TRBJ1-6	CASSQPQARHSPLHF
TRBV19	TRBJ1-5	CASSTSTGWVNQPQHF
TRBV13	TRBJ1-5	CASRTALSNQPQHF
TRBV9	TRBJ2-1	CASSTRTSGVRNEQFF
TRBV24-1	TRBJ2-3	CATRGPGTDTQYF
TRBV6-5	TRBJ1-6	CASSRGQGGSPLHF
TRBV7-9	TRBJ1-6	CASSLDPGLKSPLHF
TRBV5-4	TRBJ2-2	CASSPGQGATGELFF
TRBV5-1	TRBJ1-5	CASSLDGGSNQPQHF
TRBV24-1	TRBJ2-1	CATSDAQGPRGSYNEQFF
TRBV28	TRBJ2-7	CASTILPGTVDEQYF
TRBV11-3	TRBJ2-3	CASSLAGTDTDTQYF
TRBV4-1	TRBJ1-1	CASSQDRDRGTEAFF
TRBV7-3	TRBJ2-1	CASSLVGTGAVNEQFF
TRBV13	TRBJ1-4	CASRAWGGAGEKLFF
TRBV7-8	TRBJ1-6	CASTPRTGDSPLHF
TRBV3-1/TRBV3-2	TRBJ2-7	CASSPQGQGAYEQYF
TRBV9	TRBJ1-2	CASSEGLPTGDYGYTF
TRBV4-1	TRBJ2-2	CASSQPGLQRGLGTGELFF
TRBV20-1	TRBJ2-7	CSASRSGGSYEQYF
TRBV30	TRBJ1-2	CAWSPDREKGYTF
TRBV29-1	TRBJ1-4	CSVEGIGGATNEKLFF
TRBV10-1	TRBJ1-6	CASSGQGGSPLHF
TRBV5-1	TRBJ1-3	CASSLDGTDLNTIYF
TRBV3-1/TRBV3-2	TRBJ2-5	CASSHVGGSGGAETQYF
TRBV11-1	TRBJ2-2	CASSLTGGRTGELFF
TRBV6-2/TRBV6-3	TRBJ1-5	CASSYSRVSNQPQHF
TRBV3-1/TRBV3-2	TRBJ2-5	CASSGGLVGETQYF
TRBV11-2	TRBJ1-2	CASSTNRDRVNYGYTF
TRBV27	TRBJ1-3	CASSFTSDFSGNTIYF
TRBV19	TRBJ1-4	CASSIQGLQEKLFF
TRBV7-2	TRBJ2-1	CASSLGLAGGSEFF
TRBV5-5	TRBJ2-7	CASSSREISYEQYF
TRBV28	TRBJ2-7	CATRGVASYEQYF
TRBV4-1	TRBJ2-2	CASSQDKGKGAGELFF
TRBV18	TRBJ2-2	CASSLDTANTGELFF
TRBV10-3	TRBJ2-5	CAISESGLGPQETQYF
TRBV6-6	TRBJ1-1	CASSYLGENTEAFF
TRBV6-5	TRBJ1-6	CASKDNRPASPLHF
TRBV6-5	TRBJ1-5	CASSYSRVDQPQHF
TRBV15	TRBJ2-1	CATSRAQGRGPLNEQFF
TRBV19	TRBJ1-4	CASSHNEKLFF
TRBV5-1	TRBJ1-2	CASSGGNYGYTF
TRBV19	TRBJ1-1	CASSIAEQERTEAFF
TRBV9	TRBJ1-1	CASSRGGVTDTEAFF
TRBV7-3	TRBJ1-1	CASSFSGGNTEAFF
TRBV10-3	TRBJ2-7	CAISESLVGGIHEQYF
TRBV28	TRBJ1-1	CASRESPGGLKAFF
TRBV3-1/TRBV3-2	TRBJ2-1	CASSLGRGIGNEQFF
TRBV14	TRBJ2-3	CASSQGQRGLDTQYF
TRBV19	TRBJ1-2	CASRLQQSTNYGYTF
TRBV30	TRBJ1-1	CAWSTTGGTEAFF
TRBV5-1	TRBJ1-5	CASSLGGEGQPQHF